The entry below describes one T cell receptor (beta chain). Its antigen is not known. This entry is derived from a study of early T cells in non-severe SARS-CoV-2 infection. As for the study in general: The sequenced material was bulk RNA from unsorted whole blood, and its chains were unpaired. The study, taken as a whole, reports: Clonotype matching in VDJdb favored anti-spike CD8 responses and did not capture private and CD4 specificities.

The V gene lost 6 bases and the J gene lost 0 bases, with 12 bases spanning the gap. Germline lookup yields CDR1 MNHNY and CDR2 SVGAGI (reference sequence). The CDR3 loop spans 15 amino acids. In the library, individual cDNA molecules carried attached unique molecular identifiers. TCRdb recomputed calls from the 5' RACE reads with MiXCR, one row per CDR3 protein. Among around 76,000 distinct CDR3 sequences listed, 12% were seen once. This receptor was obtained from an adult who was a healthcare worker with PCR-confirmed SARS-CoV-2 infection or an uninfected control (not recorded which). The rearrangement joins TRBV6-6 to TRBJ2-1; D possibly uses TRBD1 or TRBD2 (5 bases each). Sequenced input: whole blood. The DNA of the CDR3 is TGTGCCAGCAGGCCGGGACCTGCCTCCTACAATGAGCAGTTCTTC. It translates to CASRPGPASYNEQFF.